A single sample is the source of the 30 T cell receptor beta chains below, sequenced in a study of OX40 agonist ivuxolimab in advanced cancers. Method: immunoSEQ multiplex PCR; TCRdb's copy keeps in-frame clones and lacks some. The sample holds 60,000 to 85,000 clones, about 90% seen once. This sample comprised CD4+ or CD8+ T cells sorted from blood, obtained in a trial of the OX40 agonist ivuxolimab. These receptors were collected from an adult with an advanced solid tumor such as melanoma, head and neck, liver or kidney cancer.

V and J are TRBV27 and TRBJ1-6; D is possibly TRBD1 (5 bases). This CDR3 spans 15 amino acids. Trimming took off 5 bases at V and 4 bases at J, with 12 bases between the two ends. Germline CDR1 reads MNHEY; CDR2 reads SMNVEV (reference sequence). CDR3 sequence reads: CASSIGTAYNSPLHF. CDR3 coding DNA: TGTGCCAGCAGTATCGGGACGGCTTATAATTCACCCCTCCACTTT.

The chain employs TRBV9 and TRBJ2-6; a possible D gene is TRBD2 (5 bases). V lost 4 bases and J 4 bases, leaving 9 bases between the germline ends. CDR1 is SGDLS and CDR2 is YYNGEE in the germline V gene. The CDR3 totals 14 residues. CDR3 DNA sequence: TGTGCCAGCAGCCCCCCGGGGGGGGCCAACGTCCTGACTTTC. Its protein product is CASSPPGGANVLTF.

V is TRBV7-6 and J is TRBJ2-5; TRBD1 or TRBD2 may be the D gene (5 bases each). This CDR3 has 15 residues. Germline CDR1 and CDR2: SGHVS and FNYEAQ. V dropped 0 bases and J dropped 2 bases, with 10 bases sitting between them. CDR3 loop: CASSLALGGQETQYF. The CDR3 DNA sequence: TGTGCCAGCAGCTTAGCGCTTGGGGGTCAAGAGACCCAGTACTTC.

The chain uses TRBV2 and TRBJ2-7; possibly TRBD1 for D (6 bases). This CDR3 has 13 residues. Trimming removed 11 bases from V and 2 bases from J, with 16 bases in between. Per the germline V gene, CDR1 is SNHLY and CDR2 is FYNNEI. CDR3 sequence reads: CAGKWTETYEQYF. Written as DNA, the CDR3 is TGTGCCGGCAAATGGACAGAGACCTACGAGCAGTACTTC.

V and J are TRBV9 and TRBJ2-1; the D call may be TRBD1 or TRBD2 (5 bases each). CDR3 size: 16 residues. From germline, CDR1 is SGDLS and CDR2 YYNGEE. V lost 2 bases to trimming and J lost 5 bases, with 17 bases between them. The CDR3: CASSVGYRDGDNEQFF. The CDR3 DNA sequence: TGTGCCAGCAGCGTCGGTTACCGGGACGGTGACAATGAGCAGTTCTTC.

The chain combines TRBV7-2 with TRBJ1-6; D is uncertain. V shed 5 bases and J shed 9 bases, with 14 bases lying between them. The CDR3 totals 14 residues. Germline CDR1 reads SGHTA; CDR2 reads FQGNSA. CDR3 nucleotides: TGTGCCAGCAGCCCCCTTGTGGAATTTTCACCCCTCCACTTT. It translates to CASSPLVEFSPLHF.

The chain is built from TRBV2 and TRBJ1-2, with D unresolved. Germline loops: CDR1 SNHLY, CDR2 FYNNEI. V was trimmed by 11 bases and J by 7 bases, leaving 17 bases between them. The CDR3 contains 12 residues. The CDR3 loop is CARDPRTAGYTF. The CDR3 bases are TGTGCCCGTGACCCCAGGACCGCTGGCTACACCTTC.

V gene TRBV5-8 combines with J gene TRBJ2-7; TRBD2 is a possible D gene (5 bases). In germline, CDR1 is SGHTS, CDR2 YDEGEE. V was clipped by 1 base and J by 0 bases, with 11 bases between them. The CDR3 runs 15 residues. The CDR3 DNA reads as TGTGCCAGCAGCTTGCATGACGGGAACTCCTACGAGCAGTACTTC. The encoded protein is CASSLHDGNSYEQYF.

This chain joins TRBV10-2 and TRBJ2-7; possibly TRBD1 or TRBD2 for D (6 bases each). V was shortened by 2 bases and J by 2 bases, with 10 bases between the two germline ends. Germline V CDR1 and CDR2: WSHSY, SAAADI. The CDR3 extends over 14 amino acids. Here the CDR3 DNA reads TGCGCCAGCAGTGAGGGAGGGGACACCTACGAGCAGTACTTC. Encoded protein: CASSEGGDTYEQYF.

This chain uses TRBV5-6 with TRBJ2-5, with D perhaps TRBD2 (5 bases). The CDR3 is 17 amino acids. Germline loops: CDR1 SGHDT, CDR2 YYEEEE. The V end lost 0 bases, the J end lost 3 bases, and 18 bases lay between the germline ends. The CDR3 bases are TGTGCCAGCAGCTTGGCCGGGAACTTTATAGCCGAAGAGACCCAGTACTTC. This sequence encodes CASSLAGNFIAEETQYF.

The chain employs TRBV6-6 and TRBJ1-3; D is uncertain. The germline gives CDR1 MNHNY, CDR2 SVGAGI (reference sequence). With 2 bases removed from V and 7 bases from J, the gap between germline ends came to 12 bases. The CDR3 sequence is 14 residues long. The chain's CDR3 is CASSYPGGGNTIYF. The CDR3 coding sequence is TGTGCCAGCAGTTACCCCGGAGGTGGGAACACCATATATTTT.

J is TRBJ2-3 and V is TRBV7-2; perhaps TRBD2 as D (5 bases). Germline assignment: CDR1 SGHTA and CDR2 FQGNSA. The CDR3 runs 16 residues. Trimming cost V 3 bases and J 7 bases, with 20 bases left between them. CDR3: CASSLSLSGRGNTQYF. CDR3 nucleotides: TGTGCCAGCAGCTTGAGTCTCTCGGGGAGAGGAAATACGCAGTATTTT.

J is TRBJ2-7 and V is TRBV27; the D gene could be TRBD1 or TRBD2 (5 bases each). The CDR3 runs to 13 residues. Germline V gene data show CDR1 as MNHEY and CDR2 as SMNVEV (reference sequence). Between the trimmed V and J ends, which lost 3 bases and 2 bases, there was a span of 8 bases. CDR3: CASSFGTTYEQYF. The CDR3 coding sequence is TGTGCCAGCAGTTTCGGGACGACCTACGAGCAGTACTTC.

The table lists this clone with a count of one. In DNA form, the CDR3 reads TGCAGCGTGGGGCCAAGCGGACTGAACACTGAAGCTTTCTTT. It codes for CSVGPSGLNTEAFF. The chain employs TRBV29-1 and TRBJ1-1, with a possible D match to TRBD1 (5 bases). Germline CDR1 SQVTM, CDR2 ANQGSEA. V lost 6 bases, J lost 0 bases, and 14 bases lay in between. The CDR3 is 14 residues long.

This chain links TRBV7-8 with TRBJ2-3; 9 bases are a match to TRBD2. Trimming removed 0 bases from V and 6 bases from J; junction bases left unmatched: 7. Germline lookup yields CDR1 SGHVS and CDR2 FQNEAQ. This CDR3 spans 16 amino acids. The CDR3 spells CASSLAVGLAPDTQYF. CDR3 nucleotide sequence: TGTGCCAGCAGCTTAGCGGTCGGACTAGCGCCCGATACGCAGTATTTT.

The CDR3, as DNA: TGTGCCAGCAGCTTTCGAGCGGGGGAAGTCGGCGATGAGCAGTTCTTC. Translation gives CASSFRAGEVGDEQFF. The V and J genes are TRBV7-9 and TRBJ2-1; the match to TRBD2 covers 8 bases. The CDR3 consists of 16 residues. Germline-derived CDR1 and CDR2 are SEHNR and FQNEAQ (reference sequence). With 3 bases clipped from V and 8 bases from J, the junction kept 12 bases outside the gene matches.

CDR3 bases: TGTGCCAGCAGCGTAGAGCAGGGCGTTTGGGGTCTCAATGAGCAGTTCTTC. The encoded protein is CASSVEQGVWGLNEQFF. The J gene is TRBJ2-1, the V gene TRBV9; perhaps TRBD1 as D (5 bases). The CDR3 has 17 amino acids. Trimming pared 0 bases from V and 6 bases from J, leaving 19 bases between. Germline values: CDR1 SGDLS, CDR2 YYNGEE.

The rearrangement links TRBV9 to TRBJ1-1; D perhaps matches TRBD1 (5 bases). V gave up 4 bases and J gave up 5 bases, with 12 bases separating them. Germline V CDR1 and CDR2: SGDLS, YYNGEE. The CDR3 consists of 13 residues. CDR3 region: CASSPPGLTEAFF. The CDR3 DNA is TGTGCCAGCAGCCCCCCAGGGTTGACTGAAGCTTTCTTT.

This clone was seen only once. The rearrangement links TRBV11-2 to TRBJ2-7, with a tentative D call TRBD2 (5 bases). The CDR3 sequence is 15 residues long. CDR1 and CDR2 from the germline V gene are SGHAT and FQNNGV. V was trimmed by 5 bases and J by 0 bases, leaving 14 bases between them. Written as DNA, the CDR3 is TGTGCCAGCAGCCTATGGGGTGGGAGCTCCTACGAGCAGTACTTC. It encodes CASSLWGGSSYEQYF.

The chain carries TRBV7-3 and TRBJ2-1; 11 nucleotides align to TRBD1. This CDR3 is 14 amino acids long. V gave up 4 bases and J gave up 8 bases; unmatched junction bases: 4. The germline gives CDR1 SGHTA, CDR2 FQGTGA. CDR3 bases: TGTGCCAGCAGCTCAGGACAGGGGGCTGATGAGCAGTTCTTC. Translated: CASSSGQGADEQFF. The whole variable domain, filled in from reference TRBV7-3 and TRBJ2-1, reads GAGVSQTPSNKVTEKGKYVELRCDPISGHTALYWYRQSLGQGPEFLIYFQGTGAADDSGLPNDRFFAVRPEGSVSTLKIQRTERGDSAVYLCASSSGQGADEQFFGPGTRLTVL.

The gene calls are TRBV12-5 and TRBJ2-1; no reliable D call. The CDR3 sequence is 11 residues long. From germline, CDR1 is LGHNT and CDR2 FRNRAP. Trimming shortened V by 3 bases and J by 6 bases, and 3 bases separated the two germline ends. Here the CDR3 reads CASGLGNEQFF. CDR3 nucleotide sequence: TGTGCTAGTGGTTTAGGCAATGAGCAGTTCTTC.

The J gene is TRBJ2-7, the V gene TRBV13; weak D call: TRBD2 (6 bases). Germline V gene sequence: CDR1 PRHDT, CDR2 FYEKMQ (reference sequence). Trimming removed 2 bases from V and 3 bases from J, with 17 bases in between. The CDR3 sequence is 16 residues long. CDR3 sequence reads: CASSLRLGRNNYEQYF. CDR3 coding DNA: TGTGCCAGCAGCTTACGACTAGGACGGAACAACTACGAGCAGTACTTC.

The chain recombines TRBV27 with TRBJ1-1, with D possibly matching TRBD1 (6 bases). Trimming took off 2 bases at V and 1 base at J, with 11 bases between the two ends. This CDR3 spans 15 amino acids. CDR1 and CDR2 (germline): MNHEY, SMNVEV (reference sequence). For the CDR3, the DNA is TGTGCCAGCAGTTTAGTTCAGGGGAGGAACACTGAAGCTTTCTTT. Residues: CASSLVQGRNTEAFF.

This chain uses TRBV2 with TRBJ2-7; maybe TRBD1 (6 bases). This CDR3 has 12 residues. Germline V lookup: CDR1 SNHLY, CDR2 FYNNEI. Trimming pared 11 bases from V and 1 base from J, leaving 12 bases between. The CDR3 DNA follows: TGTGCCGCTATCCAGGGGTCCTACGAGCAGTACTTC. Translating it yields CAAIQGSYEQYF.

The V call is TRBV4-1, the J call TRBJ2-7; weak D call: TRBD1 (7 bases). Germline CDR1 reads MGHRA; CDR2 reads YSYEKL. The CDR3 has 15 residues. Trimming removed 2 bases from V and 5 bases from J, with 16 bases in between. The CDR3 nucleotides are TGCGCCAGCAGCCAAACTCCAGGGGGAGGCCACGAGCAGTACTTC. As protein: CASSQTPGGGHEQYF.

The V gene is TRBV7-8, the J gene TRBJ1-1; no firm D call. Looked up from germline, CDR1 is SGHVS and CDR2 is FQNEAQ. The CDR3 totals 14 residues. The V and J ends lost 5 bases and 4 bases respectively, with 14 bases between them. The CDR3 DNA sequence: TGTGCCAGCAGCCTAGATTGGGTGAGCACTGAAGCTTTCTTT. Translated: CASSLDWVSTEAFF.

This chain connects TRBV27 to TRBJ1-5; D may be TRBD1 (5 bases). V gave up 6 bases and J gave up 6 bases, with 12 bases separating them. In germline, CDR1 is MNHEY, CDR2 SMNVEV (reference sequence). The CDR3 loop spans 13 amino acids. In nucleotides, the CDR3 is TGTGCCAGCAGCCTGGGGCGGGTTCAGCCCCAGCATTTT. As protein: CASSLGRVQPQHF.

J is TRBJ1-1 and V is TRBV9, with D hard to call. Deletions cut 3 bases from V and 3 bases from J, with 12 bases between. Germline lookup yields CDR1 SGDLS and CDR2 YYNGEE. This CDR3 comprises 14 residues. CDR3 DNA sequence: TGTGCCAGCAGCGGGGAAAACGCGGACACTGAAGCTTTCTTT. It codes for CASSGENADTEAFF.

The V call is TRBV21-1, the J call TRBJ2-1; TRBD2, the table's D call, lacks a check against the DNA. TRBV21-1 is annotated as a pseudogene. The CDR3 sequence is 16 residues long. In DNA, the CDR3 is TGTGCCATCGGGACTAGCGGGGGGGCATTTGGGGATGAGCAGTTCTTC. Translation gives CAIGTSGGAFGDEQFF.

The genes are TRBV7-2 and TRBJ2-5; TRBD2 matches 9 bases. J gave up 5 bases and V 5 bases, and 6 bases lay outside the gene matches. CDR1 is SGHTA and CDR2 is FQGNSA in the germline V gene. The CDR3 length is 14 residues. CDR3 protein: CASSLRGGVETQYF. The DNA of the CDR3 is TGTGCCAGCAGCCTACGCGGGGGGGTGGAGACCCAGTACTTC. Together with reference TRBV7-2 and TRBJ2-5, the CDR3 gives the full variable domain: GAGVSQSPSNKVTEKGKDVELRCDPISGHTALYWYRQSLGQGLEFLIYFQGNSAPDKSGLPSDRFSAERTGGSVSTLTIQRTQQEDSAVYLCASSLRGGVETQYFGPGTRLLVL.